These T cell receptor beta chains were read from a single sample in a study of T cells in Graves' hyperthyroidism and ophthalmopathy. Each CDR3 protein is one row after TCRdb ran MiXCR on the multiplex PCR reads. The profile shows around 690,000 distinct CDR3 sequences, less than 25% of them singletons. Sequences were obtained from blood. The receptor set was obtained from a man aged 25-45 years with Graves' ophthalmopathy. Both conserved end residues are part of each CDR3. Each record gives: J gene, CDR3 length, V gene, clone size, D gene, CDR3 protein, CDR3 DNA. The D gene is left open where the match is weak. The listing skips clone size in some rows; elsewhere it reads once, few, many or a size class.

j_call: TRBJ1-5; cdr3_length: 15; v_call: TRBV20-1; clone_size: few; d_call: .; cdr3_aa: CSARDQGISNQPQHF; cdr3_nt: TGCAGTGCTAGAGATCAAGGAATTAGCAATCAGCCCCAGCATTTT
j_call: TRBJ1-5; cdr3_length: 16; v_call: TRBV7-9; clone_size: .; d_call: .; cdr3_aa: CASSFVTGRIGGPQHF; cdr3_nt: TGTGCCAGCAGCTTCGTTACCGGACGGATTGGGGGCCCCCAGCATTTT
j_call: TRBJ2-1; cdr3_length: 17; v_call: TRBV2; clone_size: many; d_call: TRBD2; cdr3_aa: CASSEAFLAGGSDEQFF; cdr3_nt: TGTGCCAGCAGTGAAGCTTTTCTAGCGGGAGGTAGCGATGAGCAGTTCTTC
j_call: TRBJ1-4; cdr3_length: 16; v_call: TRBV28; clone_size: many; d_call: .; cdr3_aa: CASSSPGSWTNEKLFF; cdr3_nt: TGTGCCAGCAGTTCCCCAGGGAGCTGGACTAATGAAAAACTGTTTTTT
j_call: TRBJ1-5; cdr3_length: 14; v_call: TRBV10-2; clone_size: .; d_call: .; cdr3_aa: CASSESNGNQPQHF; cdr3_nt: TGCGCCAGCAGTGAGTCTAACGGCAATCAGCCCCAGCATTTT
j_call: TRBJ2-7; cdr3_length: 17; v_call: TRBV4-1; clone_size: few; d_call: .; cdr3_aa: CASSQDFLAQGAYEQYF; cdr3_nt: TGCGCCAGCAGCCAAGATTTCCTTGCACAGGGCGCCTACGAGCAGTACTTC
j_call: TRBJ2-5; cdr3_length: 17; v_call: TRBV5-8; clone_size: few; d_call: TRBD2; cdr3_aa: CASSWEGLAGLQETQYF; cdr3_nt: TGTGCCAGCAGCTGGGAAGGACTAGCGGGATTACAAGAGACCCAGTACTTC
j_call: TRBJ2-2; cdr3_length: 14; v_call: TRBV20-1; clone_size: many; d_call: .; cdr3_aa: CSARDGVYTGELFF; cdr3_nt: TGCAGTGCTAGAGATGGTGTATACACCGGGGAGCTGTTTTTT
j_call: TRBJ2-3; cdr3_length: 17; v_call: TRBV6-1; clone_size: .; d_call: TRBD1; cdr3_aa: CASRGQGSPLTTDTQYF; cdr3_nt: TGTGCCAGCAGGGGACAGGGGTCCCCCCTCACCACAGATACGCAGTATTTT
j_call: TRBJ2-1; cdr3_length: 17; v_call: TRBV13; clone_size: .; d_call: TRBD1; cdr3_aa: CASSEMTALQGKNEQFF; cdr3_nt: TGTGCCAGCAGCGAGATGACCGCTTTACAGGGGAAGAATGAGCAGTTCTTC
j_call: TRBJ1-5; cdr3_length: 19; v_call: TRBV28; clone_size: few; d_call: .; cdr3_aa: CASSSGLGGGASSNQPQHF; cdr3_nt: TGTGCCAGCAGTTCCGGACTCGGGGGGGGCGCTTCTAGCAATCAGCCCCAGCATTTT
j_call: TRBJ1-4; cdr3_length: 14; v_call: TRBV30; clone_size: few; d_call: .; cdr3_aa: CAWSRVGSNEKLFF; cdr3_nt: TGTGCCTGGAGTCGGGTCGGGAGTAATGAAAAACTGTTTTTT